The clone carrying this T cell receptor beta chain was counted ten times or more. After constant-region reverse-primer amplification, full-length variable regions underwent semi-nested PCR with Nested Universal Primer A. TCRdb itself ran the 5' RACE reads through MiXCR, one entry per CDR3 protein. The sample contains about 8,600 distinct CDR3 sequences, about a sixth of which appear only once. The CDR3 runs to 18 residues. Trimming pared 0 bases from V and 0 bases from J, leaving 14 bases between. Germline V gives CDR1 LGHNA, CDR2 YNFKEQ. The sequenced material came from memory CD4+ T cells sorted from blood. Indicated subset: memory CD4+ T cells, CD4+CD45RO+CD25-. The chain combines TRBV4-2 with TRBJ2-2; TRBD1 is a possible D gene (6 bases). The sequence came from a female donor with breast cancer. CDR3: CASSQDLSRGPNTGELFF. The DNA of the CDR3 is TGTGCCAGCAGCCAAGATCTCTCCAGGGGCCCGAACACCGGGGAGCTGTTTTTT.